The 26 T cell receptor beta chains listed next were all sequenced from one sample in a study of shared clonotypes between healthy human individuals. Repertoires were generated with immunoSEQ multiplex PCR, while TCRdb's copy carries only in-frame clones and drops some. The sample lists 2 million to 2.5 million clones, 90% to 97% seen once, with over 0.1% in the top ten. Sequencing was done on a sample of naive CD4+ T cells sorted from blood. Stated subset: CD45RA+ positively selected. Every receptor here comes from a man younger than 30 in good health.

In its sample, this clone was seen once. The genes are TRBV7-6 and TRBJ2-2; 9 nucleotides line up with TRBD1. The germline V gene has CDR1 SGHVS and CDR2 FNYEAQ. The CDR3 totals 16 residues. Losses at the gene ends were 2 bases for V and 4 bases for J; bases not matched to a gene: 5. For the CDR3, the DNA is TGTGCCAGCAGCTTAAAGGGACAGGGAGGCACCGGGGAGCTGTTTTTT. This translates into CASSLKGQGGTGELFF.

A word on this clone: This sample includes further DNA sequences coding for the same CDR3. J is TRBJ2-7 and V is TRBV6-5; maybe TRBD2 (6 bases). The CDR3 loop spans 14 amino acids. Germline V gives CDR1 MNHEY, CDR2 SVGAGI. Trimming left V 0 bases short and J 2 bases short, with 8 bases between. CDR3 in amino acids: CASSYSGGTYEQYF. The CDR3 DNA reads TGTGCCAGCAGTTACTCGGGAGGAACCTACGAGCAGTACTTC.

Here the CDR3 reads CASSETEGLAGGRRDTQYF. The CDR3 DNA is TGTGCCAGCAGTGAGACCGAGGGACTAGCGGGGGGGAGGCGGGATACGCAGTATTTT. The V call is TRBV6-1, the J call TRBJ2-3; 16 bases line up with TRBD2. Germline CDR1 reads MNHNS; CDR2 reads SASEGT. CDR3 length: 19 residues. V gave up 3 bases and J gave up 6 bases; unmatched junction bases: 12.

Comments on this clone: This same CDR3 is encoded by further DNA sequences in the sample. The chain couples TRBV4-1 to TRBJ2-5, with a possible D match to TRBD1 (6 bases). The germline V gene encodes CDR1 MGHRA and CDR2 YSYEKL. The CDR3 runs 13 residues. The germline V and J ends were trimmed by 4 bases and 5 bases, with 11 bases remaining between them. CDR3 amino acids: CASSLGTTETQYF. As DNA, the CDR3 is TGCGCCAGCAGCCTTGGGACAACGGAGACCCAGTACTTC.

This clone was picked up one time. The rearrangement joins TRBV5-6 to TRBJ2-5; 10 bases map to TRBD1. CDR3 size: 15 residues. CDR1 and CDR2 from the germline V gene are SGHDT and YYEEEE. The trim removed 0 bases at V and 3 bases at J, leaving 2 bases unmatched. The CDR3 nucleotides are TGTGCCAGCAGCTTGGAGACAGGGGGCGAAGAGACCCAGTACTTC. Translated: CASSLETGGEETQYF.

The rearrangement joins TRBV18 to TRBJ1-4, with D perhaps TRBD1 (5 bases). Trimming removed 8 bases at V and 8 bases at J, with 12 bases between. Per germline, CDR1 KGHSH and CDR2 LQKENI. This CDR3 is built from 12 residues. The CDR3: CASARGGEKLFF. As DNA, the CDR3 is TGTGCCAGCGCGAGGGGAGGGGAAAAACTGTTTTTT.

V gene TRBV19 combines with J gene TRBJ2-3; the D gene could be TRBD1 or TRBD2 (5 bases each). The CDR3 contains 15 residues. The germline CDR1 and CDR2 sequences are LNHDA and SQIVND (reference sequence). Trimming shortened V by 1 base and J by 2 bases, and 10 bases separated the two germline ends. For the CDR3, the DNA is TGTGCCAGTAGTATAGGGGGCGGGTACACAGATACGCAGTATTTT. Its translation is CASSIGGGYTDTQYF.

The chain is built from TRBV7-8 and TRBJ1-6; D not resolved. The V end lost 5 bases, the J end lost 4 bases, and 9 bases lay between the germline ends. The CDR3 totals 14 residues. Germline CDR1 reads SGHVS; CDR2 reads FQNEAQ. CDR3 loop: CASSPSDYNSPLHF. For the CDR3, the DNA is TGTGCCAGCAGCCCCTCAGATTATAATTCACCCCTCCACTTT.

V usage is TRBV28 and J usage is TRBJ1-6; possible D gene TRBD1, 5 bases. Trimming left V 6 bases short and J 7 bases short, with 16 bases between. The CDR3 sequence is 15 residues long. Germline V gene lookup returns CDR1 MDHEN and CDR2 SYDVKM. The CDR3 coding sequence is TGTGCCAGCAGGGGATCGGACGGACAAAATTCACCCCTCCACTTT. As protein: CASRGSDGQNSPLHF.

The chain joins TRBV28 to TRBJ1-4; D gene unclear. The germline V gene has CDR1 MDHEN and CDR2 SYDVKM. The CDR3 spans 12 residues. V was trimmed by 7 bases and J by 8 bases, leaving 11 bases between them. The DNA of the CDR3 is TGTGCCAGCAACGACCTTGGGGAAAAACTGTTTTTT. Residues: CASNDLGEKLFF.

The rearrangement uses TRBV18 and TRBJ2-7; 7 nucleotides line up with TRBD1. The CDR3 has 14 amino acids. Germline V lookup: CDR1 KGHSH, CDR2 LQKENI. The ends lost 1 base at V and 5 bases at J; junction bases unmatched: 5. The CDR3 bases are TGTGCCAGCTCACCACGGGACAGTAACCACGAGCAGTACTTC. Protein product: CASSPRDSNHEQYF.

The chain joins TRBV4-2 to TRBJ1-2; no clear D. V lost 0 bases and J 0 bases, leaving 11 bases between the germline ends. Looked up from germline, CDR1 is LGHNA and CDR2 is YNFKEQ. This CDR3 is 16 amino acids long. In DNA, the CDR3 is TGTGCCAGCAGCCAAGATTGGAGGGCAGCTAACTATGGCTACACCTTC. It encodes CASSQDWRAANYGYTF.

The chain has TRBV4-3 and TRBJ2-5; 10 bases agree with TRBD2. The CDR3 runs 17 residues. The V gene's germline CDR1 is LGHNA and CDR2 YSLEER. Trimming removed 0 bases from V and 5 bases from J; junction bases left unmatched: 9. CDR3 sequence (DNA): TGCGCCAGCAGCCAAGAGTGGCTAGCGGGAGTCGGGGAGACCCAGTACTTC. It yields the protein CASSQEWLAGVGETQYF.

The J gene is TRBJ2-1, the V gene TRBV18; D gene unclear. Trimming shortened V by 1 base and J by 0 bases, and 7 bases separated the two germline ends. The CDR3 has 15 residues. CDR1 KGHSH and CDR2 LQKENI come from the germline V gene. The CDR3 region is CASSPLGYSYNEQFF. DNA for the CDR3: TGTGCCAGCTCACCACTCGGCTACTCCTACAATGAGCAGTTCTTC.

This chain connects TRBV15 to TRBJ2-2, with 10 bases aligning to TRBD1. Per the germline V gene, CDR1 is LNHNV and CDR2 is YYDKDF (reference sequence). This CDR3 is built from 14 residues. The junction had 1 base not matched to a gene; V was cut back by 3 bases and J by 6 bases. The CDR3 DNA reads as TGTGCCACCAGCAGGGGACAGGGGTCCGGGGAGCTGTTTTTT. Amino acids: CATSRGQGSGELFF.

The chain has TRBV6-6 and TRBJ2-3; 7 bases are a match to TRBD2. The CDR3 is 13 residues long. Trimming cost V 6 bases and J 6 bases; bases outside gene matches: 6. The germline CDR1 and CDR2 sequences are MNHNY and SVGAGI (reference sequence). The CDR3 sequence: CASRKTLADTQYF. For the CDR3, the DNA is TGTGCCAGCAGGAAGACACTAGCGGATACGCAGTATTTT.

The chain employs TRBV18 and TRBJ1-1; D is perhaps TRBD1 (5 bases). V gave up 0 bases and J gave up 11 bases, with 16 bases separating them. Germline CDR1 and CDR2: KGHSH and LQKENI. There are 14 residues in the CDR3. CDR3 sequence: CASSPPAQGGEAFF. Written as DNA, the CDR3 is TGTGCCAGCTCACCACCGGCGCAGGGAGGAGAGGCTTTCTTT. Using reference TRBV18 and TRBJ1-1 for the parts outside the CDR3, the full variable domain is NAGVMQNPRHLVRRRGQEARLRCSPMKGHSHVYWYRQLPEEGLKFMVYLQKENIIDESGMPKERFSAEFPKEGPSILRIQQVVRGDSAAYFCASSPPAQGGEAFFGQGTRLTVV.

This clone was detected only once. The chain combines TRBV11-2 with TRBJ2-3; TRBD2 matches at 7 bases. The CDR3 extends over 15 amino acids. CDR1 is SGHAT, CDR2 FQNNGV, per germline. Trimming took 0 bases from V and 6 from J; bases not matched to a gene: 6. CDR3 sequence: CASSLEGREGDTQYF. CDR3 DNA: TGTGCCAGCAGCTTAGAGGGCAGGGAGGGGGATACGCAGTATTTT.

This chain uses TRBV7-9 with TRBJ2-5; D unresolved. The germline V gene encodes CDR1 SEHNR and CDR2 FQNEAQ (reference sequence). The CDR3 is made up of 13 amino acids. V was trimmed by 5 bases and J by 0 bases, leaving 7 bases between them. The CDR3 DNA reads TGTGCCAGCAGCGCCCATAACCAAGAGACCCAGTACTTC. Translated, it gives CASSAHNQETQYF.

Here the CDR3 DNA reads TGTGCCATCAGTGAAGGACAGGGCAATCAGGAGACCCAGTACTTC. It specifies CAISEGQGNQETQYF. The J gene is TRBJ2-5, the V gene TRBV10-3; 8 bases are a match to TRBD1. Trimming took 3 bases from V and 5 from J; bases not matched to a gene: 8. Germline CDR1 and CDR2: ENHRY and SYGVKD. The CDR3 runs to 15 residues.

The chain joins TRBV27 to TRBJ2-7; TRBD1 agrees at 7 bases. Losses at the gene ends were 5 bases for V and 2 bases for J; bases not matched to a gene: 9. Per the germline V gene, CDR1 is MNHEY and CDR2 is SMNVEV (reference sequence). CDR3 length: 15 residues. The CDR3: CASSPTGSTPYEQYF. CDR3 DNA sequence: TGTGCCAGCAGTCCGACAGGGAGTACCCCCTACGAGCAGTACTTC.

V and J are TRBV6-1 and TRBJ1-5; D call uncertain. V was shortened by 7 bases and J by 0 bases, with 7 bases between the two germline ends. The CDR3 has 13 residues. The germline gives CDR1 MNHNS, CDR2 SASEGT. The CDR3 sequence: CASKLDSNQPQHF. CDR3 nucleotide sequence: TGTGCCAGCAAGCTGGATAGCAATCAGCCCCAGCATTTT.

Here the CDR3 reads CSVESPNTEAFF. For the CDR3, the DNA is TGCAGCGTTGAATCCCCGAACACTGAAGCTTTCTTT. The rearrangement links TRBV29-1 to TRBJ1-1; the D is unclear. Germline assignment: CDR1 SQVTM and CDR2 ANQGSEA. The CDR3 covers 12 residues. V was clipped by 2 bases and J by 1 base, with 5 bases between them.

The chain has TRBV6-5 and TRBJ1-5; 9 bases align to TRBD1. This CDR3 has 15 residues. The ends lost 2 bases at V and 7 bases at J; junction bases unmatched: 6. The germline V gene encodes CDR1 MNHEY and CDR2 SVGAGI. The CDR3, as DNA: TGTGCCAGCAGTTACGGGGGACAGGGCACCCAGCCCCAGCATTTT. Translating it yields CASSYGGQGTQPQHF.

V usage is TRBV9 and J usage is TRBJ2-7, with 7 bases identical to TRBD1. This CDR3 has 16 residues. V gave up 4 bases and J gave up 2 bases; unmatched junction bases: 12. The V gene's germline CDR1 is SGDLS and CDR2 YYNGEE. Here the CDR3 DNA reads TGTGCCAGCAGCAAAAAAACAGGGGAAACCCCCTACGAGCAGTACTTC. This encodes CASSKKTGETPYEQYF.

The chain is built from TRBV2 and TRBJ2-5; the D is unclear. V dropped 6 bases and J dropped 4 bases, with 15 bases sitting between them. The CDR3 extends over 14 amino acids. Germline CDR1 SNHLY, CDR2 FYNNEI. CDR3 bases: TGTGCCAGCAGCCCGACCCCCTCGGGAGAGACCCAGTACTTC. This sequence encodes CASSPTPSGETQYF. Drawing the rest from reference TRBV2 and TRBJ2-5, the complete variable domain is EPEVTQTPSHQVTQMGQEVILRCVPISNHLYFYWYRQILGQKVEFLVSFYNNEISEKSEIFDDQFSVERPDGSNFTLKIRSTKLEDSAMYFCASSPTPSGETQYFGPGTRLLVL.